Below are 15 T cell receptor beta chains sequenced from a single sample in a study of T-cell memory formation after mild COVID-19. One entry per CDR3 protein, called by TCRdb with MiXCR from the 5' RACE reads. The sample holds roughly 500,000 distinct CDR3 sequences, around 20% seen once. Input material: PBMCs or a T cell subset sorted from them (not recorded which). The receptors shown here come from an adult woman who had mild COVID-19 (a few samples of this study predate the infection). Cell type and time point are not known.

This clonotype appeared a few times. This chain joins TRBV18 and TRBJ1-2; D call uncertain. Trimming removed 0 bases at V and 8 bases at J, with 7 bases between. Germline loops: CDR1 KGHSH, CDR2 LQKENI. The CDR3 totals 12 residues. The CDR3 loop reads CASSPPSGGYTF. The CDR3 DNA reads as TGTGCCAGCTCACCACCAAGTGGCGGCTACACCTTC.

The V call is TRBV20-1, the J call TRBJ2-3; no definite D call. CDR1 is DFQATT and CDR2 is SNEGSKA in the germline V gene (reference sequence). This CDR3 spans 12 amino acids. V was shortened by 2 bases and J by 6 bases, with 9 bases between the two germline ends. The CDR3 coding sequence is TGCAGTGCTAGAATACCCGGGGATACGCAGTATTTT. Translating it yields CSARIPGDTQYF.

The chain recombines TRBV6-1 with TRBJ1-5; TRBD1 matches at 9 bases. V was pared by 6 bases and J by 7 bases, with 7 bases of the junction left unmatched. Germline values: CDR1 MNHNS, CDR2 SASEGT. The CDR3 has 14 residues. This chain's CDR3 is CASSKGQGMQPQHF. CDR3 nucleotides: TGTGCCAGCAGCAAGGGACAGGGAATGCAGCCCCAGCATTTT.

For this clonotype: Since a much larger clone is just one base distant, this may be a read error. The rearrangement links TRBV4-3 to TRBJ2-3; TRBD2 matches 8 bases. The germline CDR1 and CDR2 sequences are LGHNA and YSLEER. The CDR3 contains 18 residues. CDR3: CASCQDGTRELSTDTQYF. In DNA, the CDR3 is TGCGCCAGCTGCCAAGATGGGACTAGGGAACTCAGCACAGATACGCAGTATTTT.

The chain couples TRBV4-2 to TRBJ2-5; TRBD1 matches 7 bases. Germline CDR1 and CDR2: LGHNA and YNFKEQ. This CDR3 spans 18 amino acids. V dropped 0 bases and J dropped 1; count of bases not matched to a gene: 11. The CDR3 nucleotides read TGTGCCAGCAGCCAAGATCTTTTGGGGCCAGGGGGCCAAGAGACCCAGTACTTC. Protein: CASSQDLLGPGGQETQYF.

This clonotype came up a few times. The rearrangement uses TRBV21-1 and TRBJ2-7; the table names TRBD1, a call not compared with the DNA. TRBV21-1 is annotated as a pseudogene. The CDR3 spans 15 residues. CDR3 in amino acids: CASTLGPPKSYEQYF. In nucleotides, the CDR3 is TGTGCCAGCACCTTGGGACCCCCAAAATCCTACGAGCAGTACTTC.

The chain has TRBV4-1 and TRBJ2-1, with D possibly being TRBD1 (5 bases). The CDR3 loop spans 17 amino acids. CDR1 and CDR2 (germline): MGHRA, YSYEKL. Between the trimmed V and J ends, which lost 0 bases and 6 bases, there was a span of 18 bases. CDR3 amino acids: CASSQESRSRVFNEQFF. CDR3 sequence (DNA): TGCGCCAGCAGCCAAGAGAGCCGGTCCAGGGTCTTCAATGAGCAGTTCTTC.

In its sample, this clonotype was seen a few times. The chain is built from TRBV5-1 and TRBJ2-1; TRBD2 matches 10 bases. V was pared by 4 bases and J by 10 bases, with 8 bases of the junction left unmatched. This CDR3 is 14 amino acids long. Germline CDR1 and CDR2: SGHRS and YFSETQ. CDR3: CASSLSSGSGEQFF. The CDR3 bases are TGCGCCAGCAGCCTGTCTAGCGGGAGTGGCGAGCAGTTCTTC.

This chain joins TRBV12-3 or TRBV12-4 and TRBJ1-1; D is unresolved. V was cut by 5 bases and J by 0 bases, with 7 bases left in between. The CDR3 spans 13 residues. The CDR3 DNA reads TGTGCCAGCAGTGTTACACTGAACACTGAAGCTTTCTTT. Its protein is CASSVTLNTEAFF.

V and J are TRBV9 and TRBJ1-1; D possibly corresponds to TRBD1 (5 bases). Germline CDR1 SGDLS, CDR2 YYNGEE. This CDR3 comprises 14 residues. V was shortened by 2 bases and J by 5 bases, with 13 bases between the two germline ends. The CDR3 coding sequence is TGTGCCAGCAGCGTTGGGACTATGGTAACTGAAGCTTTCTTT. It codes for CASSVGTMVTEAFF. Combining the CDR3 with reference TRBV9 and TRBJ1-1 gives the whole variable domain DSGVTQTPKHLITATGQRVTLRCSPRSGDLSVYWYQQSLDQGLQFLIQYYNGEERAKGNILERFSAQQFPDLHSELNLSSLELGDSALYFCASSVGTMVTEAFFGQGTRLTVV.

This rearrangement joins TRBV5-1 to TRBJ2-1; 7 nucleotides align to TRBD1. V trimming: 1 base; J trimming: 2 bases; junction bases outside the gene matches: 18. The germline V gene has CDR1 SGHRS and CDR2 YFSETQ. The CDR3 loop spans 20 amino acids. CDR3 coding DNA: TGCGCCAGCAGCTTGTATTCCCAAGCCTCCGACAGGGTTACCTACAATGAGCAGTTCTTC. Its translation is CASSLYSQASDRVTYNEQFF.

The chain is built from TRBV7-2 and TRBJ1-2, with D perhaps TRBD1 (5 bases). The germline V and J ends were trimmed by 4 bases and 5 bases, with 11 bases remaining between them. Looked up from germline, CDR1 is SGHTA and CDR2 is FQGNSA. The CDR3 consists of 13 residues. The DNA of the CDR3 is TGTGCCAGCAGCTCACAAGCAGGGTATGGCTACACCTTC. Translated: CASSSQAGYGYTF.

This clonotype was seen just once. The CDR3 DNA sequence: TGCGCCAGCAGCACCTCCTCAGGGTATTTGGGGACTGAAGCTTTCTTT. Translated: CASSTSSGYLGTEAFF. This chain uses TRBV5-1 with TRBJ1-1; D is perhaps TRBD1 (5 bases). This CDR3 is built from 16 residues. The germline CDR1 and CDR2 sequences are SGHRS and YFSETQ. Trimming cost V 4 bases and J 5 bases, with 21 bases left between them. Combining the CDR3 with reference TRBV5-1 and TRBJ1-1 gives the whole variable domain KAGVTQTPRYLIKTRGQQVTLSCSPISGHRSVSWYQQTPGQGLQFLFEYFSETQRNKGNFPGRFSGRQFSNSRSEMNVSTLELGDSALYLCASSTSSGYLGTEAFFGQGTRLTVV.

The rearrangement joins TRBV7-2 to TRBJ2-1, with TRBD2 matching over 8 bases. The CDR3 sequence is 16 residues long. Germline CDR1 SGHTA, CDR2 FQGNSA. V shed 1 base, J shed 2 bases, and the junction held 4 bases outside the gene matches. This chain's CDR3 is CASSLGGGGPYNEQFF. The CDR3 DNA sequence: TGTGCCAGCAGCTTAGGAGGCGGGGGGCCCTACAATGAGCAGTTCTTC.

V and J are TRBV12-3 or TRBV12-4 and TRBJ1-4; D not certain. There are 14 residues in the CDR3. V was cut by 3 bases and J by 1 base, with 6 bases left in between. The CDR3 DNA sequence: TGTGCCAGCAGTTTTTATCGAACTAATGAAAAACTGTTTTTT. It translates to CASSFYRTNEKLFF.